These 21 T cell receptor beta chains were all obtained from the same sample, sequenced in a study of T cell responses to AZD1222 COVID-19 vaccine. Data came from immunoSEQ multiplex PCR; TCRdb stores just in-frame clones and leaves some out. The sample contains tens of thousands of clones, over 75% of which appear only once. Sequenced material: peripheral blood, taken on day 0 of AZD1222 vaccination. The receptors originated from an adult in good health.

The CDR3 region is CASSLVGSGGGYTF. Written as DNA, the CDR3 is TGTGCCAGCAGCTTAGTCGGTTCCGGTGGGGGCTACACCTTC. V and J are TRBV7-2 and TRBJ1-2; D remains ambiguous. The CDR3 is 14 amino acids. The V gene lost 1 base and the J gene lost 8 bases, with 14 bases spanning the gap. Germline-derived CDR1 and CDR2 are SGHTA and FQGNSA.

The chain combines TRBV7-2 with TRBJ2-7, with 9 positions matching TRBD1. Germline values: CDR1 SGHTA, CDR2 FQGNSA. The V gene end was trimmed by 1 base and the J gene end by 2 bases; junction bases not matched to a gene: 3. This CDR3 is 15 amino acids long. The CDR3 loop reads CASSLGDRAAYEQYF. CDR3 nucleotide sequence: TGTGCCAGCAGCTTAGGGGACAGGGCAGCCTACGAGCAGTACTTC. The full variable domain, its missing parts supplied by reference TRBV7-2 and TRBJ2-7, is GAGVSQSPSNKVTEKGKDVELRCDPISGHTALYWYRQSLGQGLEFLIYFQGNSAPDKSGLPSDRFSAERTGGSVSTLTIQRTQQEDSAVYLCASSLGDRAAYEQYFGPGTRLTVT.

The chain uses TRBV5-1 and TRBJ1-5; D is unresolved. This CDR3 comprises 17 residues. The V gene lost 0 bases and the J gene lost 0 bases, with 13 bases spanning the gap. Germline CDR1 and CDR2: SGHRS and YFSETQ. CDR3 region: CASSLADGPYSNQPQHF. In DNA, the CDR3 is TGCGCCAGCAGCTTGGCCGACGGTCCATATAGCAATCAGCCCCAGCATTTT.

The CDR3 nucleotides are TGCAGCGTGGATGGAGGGTATGGCTACACCTTC. As protein: CSVDGGYGYTF. This rearrangement joins TRBV29-1 to TRBJ1-2; D gene uncertain. Trimming pared 6 bases from V and 5 bases from J, leaving 10 bases between. CDR1 and CDR2 (germline): SQVTM, ANQGSEA. CDR3 length: 11 residues.

The chain has TRBV3-1 (or the pseudogene TRBV3-2) and TRBJ1-3; no firm D call. The V gene's germline CDR1 is LGHDT and CDR2 YNNKEL (reference sequence). The CDR3 sequence is 16 residues long. Trimming pared 2 bases from V and 4 bases from J, leaving 15 bases between. The CDR3 DNA sequence: TGTGCCAGCAGCCAATTTCGATGGGTAGAGGGAAACACCATATATTTT. Translated: CASSQFRWVEGNTIYF.

This clone was detected a few times. This chain links TRBV27 with TRBJ1-2, with D maybe TRBD1 (6 bases). Germline-derived CDR1 and CDR2 are MNHEY and SMNVEV (reference sequence). Trimming pared 5 bases from V and 4 bases from J, leaving 11 bases between. CDR3 length equals 13 residues. The CDR3 region has the DNA TGTGCCAGCAGTGGGCGAGGGGGCTATGGCTACACCTTC. Its translation is CASSGRGGYGYTF.

V is TRBV4-1 and J is TRBJ1-4; 8 nucleotides agree with TRBD1. With 0 bases clipped from V and 6 bases from J, the junction kept 12 bases outside the gene matches. This CDR3 is 18 amino acids long. Germline CDR1 is MGHRA and CDR2 is YSYEKL. The CDR3 sequence: CASSQEFSRQGTDEKLFF. CDR3 in DNA: TGCGCCAGCAGCCAAGAATTCTCGAGACAGGGGACAGATGAAAAACTGTTTTTT.

The chain combines TRBV3-1 (or the pseudogene TRBV3-2) with TRBJ1-3; D call uncertain. Germline assignment: CDR1 LGHDT and CDR2 YNNKEL (reference sequence). The CDR3 is 13 residues long. V lost 4 bases to trimming and J lost 0 bases, with 4 bases between them. The CDR3 sequence: CASSPNSGNTIYF. The CDR3 DNA reads as TGTGCCAGCAGCCCTAACTCTGGAAACACCATATATTTT.

This clone was found once. The rearrangement joins TRBV9 to TRBJ2-2, with D possibly matching TRBD2 (6 bases). Germline V gene sequence: CDR1 SGDLS, CDR2 YYNGEE. The CDR3 loop spans 13 amino acids. Trimming removed 3 bases at V and 5 bases at J, with 8 bases between. The CDR3 DNA sequence: TGTGCCAGCAGCGCGACTAGTACCGGGGAGCTGTTTTTT. Translating gives CASSATSTGELFF.

The chain combines TRBV19 with TRBJ2-2; D gene uncertain. Looked up from germline, CDR1 is LNHDA and CDR2 is SQIVND (reference sequence). The ends were cut back, 10 bases at V and 0 bases at J, with 24 bases in the middle. The CDR3 is 18 residues long. This CDR3 reads CATNPVITRFANTGELFF. The CDR3 region has the DNA TGTGCCACCAACCCGGTGATAACCCGGTTCGCGAACACCGGGGAGCTGTTTTTT.

V is TRBV25-1 and J is TRBJ1-2, with unresolved D. V dropped 1 base and J dropped 3 bases, with 9 bases sitting between them. CDR1 and CDR2 from the germline V gene are MGHDK and SYGVNS. The CDR3 runs to 14 residues. As DNA, the CDR3 is TGTGCCAGCAGTGAATTTGGAGGATACTATGGCTACACCTTC. This encodes CASSEFGGYYGYTF.

The chain is built from TRBV13 and TRBJ1-2, with a possible D match to TRBD1 (6 bases). CDR3 length: 15 residues. Germline assignment: CDR1 PRHDT and CDR2 FYEKMQ (reference sequence). V lost 5 bases to trimming and J lost 4 bases, with 17 bases between them. This CDR3 reads CASSIIQTGTYGYTF. The CDR3 DNA reads as TGTGCCAGCAGCATAATCCAGACAGGAACCTATGGCTACACCTTC.

This clone was recorded once. The gene calls are TRBV18 and TRBJ2-2, with TRBD2 identical over 7 bases. J was trimmed by 3 bases and V by 3 bases; bases with no gene match: 7. Germline CDR1 is KGHSH and CDR2 is LQKENI. The CDR3 extends over 16 amino acids. The CDR3 spells CASSPVQGGDTGELFF. The CDR3 bases are TGTGCCAGCTCACCTGTCCAGGGAGGGGACACCGGGGAGCTGTTTTTT.

The rearrangement uses TRBV5-1 and TRBJ1-2; D is possibly TRBD1 (5 bases). The V gene's germline CDR1 is SGHRS and CDR2 YFSETQ. This CDR3 comprises 13 residues. Trimming shortened V by 5 bases and J by 4 bases, and 12 bases separated the two germline ends. This CDR3 is CASSPEGSYGYTF. Here the CDR3 DNA reads TGCGCCAGCAGTCCAGAGGGGAGCTATGGCTACACCTTC.

This rearrangement joins TRBV5-6 to TRBJ1-3; no firm D call. This CDR3 spans 15 amino acids. In germline, CDR1 is SGHDT, CDR2 YYEEEE. V lost 0 bases, J lost 2 bases, and 9 bases lay in between. DNA for the CDR3: TGTGCCAGCAGCTTGGTGGGAGGCCCTGGAAACACCATATATTTT. The encoded protein is CASSLVGGPGNTIYF.

V is TRBV2 and J is TRBJ2-2; D may be TRBD1 (6 bases). V was cut by 7 bases and J by 0 bases, with 12 bases left in between. CDR1 is SNHLY and CDR2 is FYNNEI in the germline V gene. This CDR3 contains 15 residues. The CDR3 reads CASNRQASNTGELFF. The CDR3 DNA is TGTGCCAGCAACCGACAGGCTTCGAACACCGGGGAGCTGTTTTTT.

The CDR3: CASSEGRDRGSGELFF. The CDR3 bases are TGCGCCAGCAGTGAGGGGCGAGACAGAGGTTCCGGGGAGCTGTTTTTT. This chain links TRBV10-2 with TRBJ2-2, with TRBD1 as a possible D gene (5 bases). Trimming took off 2 bases at V and 6 bases at J, with 16 bases between the two ends. Per the germline V gene, CDR1 is WSHSY and CDR2 is SAAADI. The CDR3 has 16 residues.

The rearrangement joins TRBV4-2 to TRBJ1-2; D unresolved. Germline V gene lookup returns CDR1 LGHNA and CDR2 YNFKEQ. This CDR3 spans 12 amino acids. V was trimmed by 3 bases and J by 6 bases, leaving 8 bases between them. CDR3 in DNA: TGTGCCAGCAGCCAGGGTGAGAATGGCTACACCTTC. It translates to CASSQGENGYTF.

The genes are TRBV28 and TRBJ2-7, with 7 nucleotides matching TRBD2. In germline, CDR1 is MDHEN, CDR2 SYDVKM. This CDR3 is 14 amino acids long. After removal of 3 bases from V and 4 bases from J, the junction contained 6 bases not matched to a gene. CDR3 in DNA: TGTGCCAGCAGTTTGGCGGGGGATCCTTACGAGCAGTACTTC. This sequence encodes CASSLAGDPYEQYF.

This clone was seen once. The chain joins TRBV2 to TRBJ2-5; D tentatively reads TRBD1 or TRBD2 (5 bases each). The CDR3 is 15 amino acids. CDR1 and CDR2 (germline): SNHLY, FYNNEI. Trimming removed 0 bases at V and 1 base at J, with 9 bases between. This chain's CDR3 is CASSEAQGVQETQYF. CDR3 nucleotides: TGTGCCAGCAGTGAAGCGCAGGGAGTCCAAGAGACCCAGTACTTC.

In its sample, this clone was seen a few times. The chain uses TRBV9 and TRBJ2-1; D could derive from TRBD1 or TRBD2 (5 bases each). V lost 5 bases to trimming and J lost 6 bases, with 15 bases between them. The CDR3 runs to 14 residues. Looked up from germline, CDR1 is SGDLS and CDR2 is YYNGEE. CDR3 loop: CASSAGTAGNEQFF. In DNA, the CDR3 is TGTGCCAGCAGTGCCGGGACGGCCGGCAATGAGCAGTTCTTC.